This T cell receptor (beta chain) was observed in a study of blood T cell repertoires in COVID-19. Membership in each cohort depended on participant-reported clinical history. Germline V gene lookup returns CDR1 SEHNR and CDR2 FQNEAQ (reference sequence). This CDR3 region has 14 residues. Trimming left V 1 base short and J 8 bases short, with 14 bases between. Here immunoSEQ multiplex PCR was the method, and the copy in TCRdb shows in-frame clones only, minus some. Of 250,000 to 350,000 clones in the sample, about 90% were seen once. The chain links TRBV7-9 to TRBJ1-2, with a possible D match to TRBD1 (5 bases). The sample was PBMCs or T cells enriched from blood (not recorded which). This receptor was taken from a woman aged 50 to 65 who had been exposed to COVID-19. CDR3 sequence reads: CASSLGTPAGGYTF. CDR3 nucleotide sequence: TGTGCCAGCAGCTTAGGGACACCCGCGGGGGGCTACACCTTC.